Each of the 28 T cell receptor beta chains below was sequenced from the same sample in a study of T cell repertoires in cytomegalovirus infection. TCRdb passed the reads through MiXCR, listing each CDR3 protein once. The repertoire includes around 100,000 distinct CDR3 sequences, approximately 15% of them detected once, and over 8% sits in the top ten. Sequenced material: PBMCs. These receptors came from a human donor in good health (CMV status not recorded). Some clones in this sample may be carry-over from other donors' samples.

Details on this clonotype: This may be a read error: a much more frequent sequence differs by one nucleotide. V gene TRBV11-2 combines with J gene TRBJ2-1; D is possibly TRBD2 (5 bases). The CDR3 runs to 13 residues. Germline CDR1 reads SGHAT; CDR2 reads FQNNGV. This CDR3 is CACSYGTYNEQFF. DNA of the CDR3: TGTGCCTGCAGCTACGGGACCTACAATGAGCAGTTCTTC.

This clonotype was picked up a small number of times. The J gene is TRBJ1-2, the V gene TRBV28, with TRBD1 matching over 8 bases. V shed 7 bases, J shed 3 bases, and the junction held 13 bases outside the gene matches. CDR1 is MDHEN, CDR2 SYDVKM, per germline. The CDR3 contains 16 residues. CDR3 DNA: TGTGCCAGCACCCCGGGACAGGCAAATGGGGACTATGGCTACACCTTC. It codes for CASTPGQANGDYGYTF.

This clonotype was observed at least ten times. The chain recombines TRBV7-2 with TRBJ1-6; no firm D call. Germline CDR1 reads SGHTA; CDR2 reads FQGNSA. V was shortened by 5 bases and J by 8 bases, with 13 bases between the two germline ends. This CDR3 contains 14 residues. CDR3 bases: TGTGCCAGCAGCAACGGGCCTTATGATTCACCCCTCCACTTT. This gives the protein CASSNGPYDSPLHF.

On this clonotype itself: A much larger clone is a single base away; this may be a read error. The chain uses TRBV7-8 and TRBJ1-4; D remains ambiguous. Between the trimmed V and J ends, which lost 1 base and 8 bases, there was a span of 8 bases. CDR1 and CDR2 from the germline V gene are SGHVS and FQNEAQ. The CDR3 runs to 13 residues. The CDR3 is CASSLVWAEKLFF. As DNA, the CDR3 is TGTGCCAGCAGCTTAGTATGGGCCGAAAAACTGTTTTTT.

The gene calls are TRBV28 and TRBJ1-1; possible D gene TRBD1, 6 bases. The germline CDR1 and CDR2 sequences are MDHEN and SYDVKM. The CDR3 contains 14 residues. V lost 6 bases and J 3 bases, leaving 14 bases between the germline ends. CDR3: CASRSTRGDTEAFF. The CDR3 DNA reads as TGTGCCAGCAGGTCTACAAGGGGGGACACTGAAGCTTTCTTT.

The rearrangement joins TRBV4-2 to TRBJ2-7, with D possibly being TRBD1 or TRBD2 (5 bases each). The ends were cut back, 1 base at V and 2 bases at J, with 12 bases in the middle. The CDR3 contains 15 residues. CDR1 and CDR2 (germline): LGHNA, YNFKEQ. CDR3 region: CASSQAEGLAYEQYF. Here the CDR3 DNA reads TGTGCCAGCAGCCAAGCAGAGGGGCTGGCCTACGAGCAGTACTTC.

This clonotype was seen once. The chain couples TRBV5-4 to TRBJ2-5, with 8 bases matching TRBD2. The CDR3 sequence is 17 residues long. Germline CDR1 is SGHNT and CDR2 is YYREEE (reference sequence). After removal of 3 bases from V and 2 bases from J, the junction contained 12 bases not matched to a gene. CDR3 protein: CASSSPAAGANQETQYF. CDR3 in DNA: TGTGCCAGCAGCTCACCGGCAGCGGGGGCTAATCAAGAGACCCAGTACTTC.

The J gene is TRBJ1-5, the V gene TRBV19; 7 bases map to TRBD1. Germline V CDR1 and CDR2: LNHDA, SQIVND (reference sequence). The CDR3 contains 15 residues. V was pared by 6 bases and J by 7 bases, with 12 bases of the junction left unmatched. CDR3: CASRGGGMLGQPQHF. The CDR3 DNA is TGTGCCAGTAGAGGAGGGGGCATGCTGGGACAGCCCCAGCATTTT.

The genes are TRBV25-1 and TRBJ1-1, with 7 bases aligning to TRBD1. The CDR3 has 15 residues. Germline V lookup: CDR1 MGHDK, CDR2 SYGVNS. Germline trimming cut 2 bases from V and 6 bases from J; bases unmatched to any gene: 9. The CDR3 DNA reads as TGTGCCAGCAGTGAAGCACAGGGGTCTTCTTCTGAAGCTTTCTTT. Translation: CASSEAQGSSSEAFF.

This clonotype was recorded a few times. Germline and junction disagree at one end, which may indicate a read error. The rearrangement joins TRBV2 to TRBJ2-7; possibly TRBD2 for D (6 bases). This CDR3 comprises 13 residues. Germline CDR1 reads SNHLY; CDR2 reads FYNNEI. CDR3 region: CASSAERTRDWHF. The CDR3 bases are TGTGCCAGCAGCGCCGAGAGGACTCGGGACTGGCACTTC.

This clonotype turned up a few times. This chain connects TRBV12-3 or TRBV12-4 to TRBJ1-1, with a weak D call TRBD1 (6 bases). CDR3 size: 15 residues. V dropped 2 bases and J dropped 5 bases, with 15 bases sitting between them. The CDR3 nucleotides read TGTGCCAGCAGTTTAAGGGTACAGGGCGGAACTGAAGCTTTCTTT. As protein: CASSLRVQGGTEAFF.

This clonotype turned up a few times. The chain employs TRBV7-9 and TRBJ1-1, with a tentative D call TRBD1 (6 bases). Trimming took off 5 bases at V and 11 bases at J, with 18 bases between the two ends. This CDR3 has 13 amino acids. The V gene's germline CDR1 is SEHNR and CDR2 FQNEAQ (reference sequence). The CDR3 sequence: CASSPRTDEGAFF. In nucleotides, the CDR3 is TGTGCCAGCAGCCCCAGGACAGATGAGGGGGCTTTCTTT.

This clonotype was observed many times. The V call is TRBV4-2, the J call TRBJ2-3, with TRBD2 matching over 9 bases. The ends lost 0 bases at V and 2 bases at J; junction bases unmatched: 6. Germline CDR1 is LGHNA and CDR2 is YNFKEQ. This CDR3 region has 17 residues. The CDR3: CASSQDSSGGNTDTQYF. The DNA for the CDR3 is TGTGCCAGCAGCCAAGATAGTAGCGGGGGAAACACAGATACGCAGTATTTT.

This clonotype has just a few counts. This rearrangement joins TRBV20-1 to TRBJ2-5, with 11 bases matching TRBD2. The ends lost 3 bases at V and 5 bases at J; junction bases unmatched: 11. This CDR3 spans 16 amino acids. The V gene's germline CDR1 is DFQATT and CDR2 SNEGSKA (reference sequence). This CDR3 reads CSASPPSGGPQETQYF. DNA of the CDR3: TGCAGTGCTAGTCCGCCTAGCGGGGGGCCCCAGGAGACCCAGTACTTC.

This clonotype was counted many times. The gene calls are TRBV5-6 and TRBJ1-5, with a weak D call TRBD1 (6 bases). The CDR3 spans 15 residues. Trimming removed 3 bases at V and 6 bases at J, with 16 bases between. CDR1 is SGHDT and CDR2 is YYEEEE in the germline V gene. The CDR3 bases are TGTGCCAGCAGCTCCCAATATGAACAGGGTCAGCCCCAGCATTTT. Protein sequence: CASSSQYEQGQPQHF.

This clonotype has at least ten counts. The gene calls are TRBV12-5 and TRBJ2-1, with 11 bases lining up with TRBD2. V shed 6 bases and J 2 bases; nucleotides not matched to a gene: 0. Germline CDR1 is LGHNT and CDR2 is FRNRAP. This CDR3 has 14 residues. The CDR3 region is CASGLAGAYNEQFF. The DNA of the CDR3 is TGTGCTAGTGGACTAGCGGGGGCCTACAATGAGCAGTTCTTC. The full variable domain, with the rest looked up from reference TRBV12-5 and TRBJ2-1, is DARVTQTPRHKVTEMGQEVTMRCQPILGHNTVFWYRQTMMQGLELLAYFRNRAPLDDSGMPKDRFSAEMPDATLATLKIQPSEPRDSAVYFCASGLAGAYNEQFFGPGTRLTVL.

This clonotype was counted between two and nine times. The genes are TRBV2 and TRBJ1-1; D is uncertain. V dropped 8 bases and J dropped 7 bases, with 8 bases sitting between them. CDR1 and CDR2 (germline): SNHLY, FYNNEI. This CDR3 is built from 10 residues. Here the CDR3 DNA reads TGTGCCAGCTCGGTGGGTGAAGCTTTCTTT. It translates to CASSVGEAFF.

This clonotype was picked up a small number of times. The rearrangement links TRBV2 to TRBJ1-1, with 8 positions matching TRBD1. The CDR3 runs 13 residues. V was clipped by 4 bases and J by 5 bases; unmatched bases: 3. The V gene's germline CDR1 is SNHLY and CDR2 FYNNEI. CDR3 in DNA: TGTGCCAGCAGTGGGACAGGGAAAACTGAAGCTTTCTTT. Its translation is CASSGTGKTEAFF.

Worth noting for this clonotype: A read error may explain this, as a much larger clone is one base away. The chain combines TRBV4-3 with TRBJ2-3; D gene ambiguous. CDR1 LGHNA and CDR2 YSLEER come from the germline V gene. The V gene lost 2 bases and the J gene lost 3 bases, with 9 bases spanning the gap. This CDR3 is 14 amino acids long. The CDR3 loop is CASSQYKRTDTQYF. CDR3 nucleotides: TGCGCCAGCAGCCAATACAAAAGAACAGATACGCAGTATTTT.

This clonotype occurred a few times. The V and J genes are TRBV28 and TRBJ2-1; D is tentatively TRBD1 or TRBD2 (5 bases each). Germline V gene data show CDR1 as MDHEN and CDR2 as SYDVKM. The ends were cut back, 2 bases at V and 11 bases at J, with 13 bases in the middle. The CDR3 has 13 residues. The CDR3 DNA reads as TGTGCCAGCAGTTTACAGGGAGAGGAAAAGCAGTTCTTC. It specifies CASSLQGEEKQFF. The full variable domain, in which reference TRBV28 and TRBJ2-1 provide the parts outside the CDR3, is DVKVTQSSRYLVKRTGEKVFLECVQDMDHENMFWYRQDPGLGLRLIYFSYDVKMKEKGDIPEGYSVSREKKERFSLILESASTNQTSMYLCASSLQGEEKQFFGPGTRLTVL.

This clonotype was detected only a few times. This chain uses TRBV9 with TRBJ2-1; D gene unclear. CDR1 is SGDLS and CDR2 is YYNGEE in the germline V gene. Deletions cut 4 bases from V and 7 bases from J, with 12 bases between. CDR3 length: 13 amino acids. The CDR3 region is CASSPLVGNEQFF. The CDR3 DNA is TGTGCCAGCAGCCCTCTAGTAGGGAATGAGCAGTTCTTC.

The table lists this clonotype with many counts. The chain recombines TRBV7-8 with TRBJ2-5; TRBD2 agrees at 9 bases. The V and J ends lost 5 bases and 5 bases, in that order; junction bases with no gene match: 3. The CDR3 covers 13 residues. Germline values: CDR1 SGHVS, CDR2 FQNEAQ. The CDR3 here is CASSRSGGETQYF. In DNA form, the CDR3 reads TGTGCCAGCAGCCGTAGCGGGGGTGAGACCCAGTACTTC.

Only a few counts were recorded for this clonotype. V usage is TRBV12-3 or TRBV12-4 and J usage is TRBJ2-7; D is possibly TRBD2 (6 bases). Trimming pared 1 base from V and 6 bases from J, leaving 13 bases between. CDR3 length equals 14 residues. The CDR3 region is CASSLGGDLVEQYF. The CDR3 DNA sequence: TGTGCCAGCAGTTTAGGCGGGGATCTGGTCGAGCAGTACTTC.

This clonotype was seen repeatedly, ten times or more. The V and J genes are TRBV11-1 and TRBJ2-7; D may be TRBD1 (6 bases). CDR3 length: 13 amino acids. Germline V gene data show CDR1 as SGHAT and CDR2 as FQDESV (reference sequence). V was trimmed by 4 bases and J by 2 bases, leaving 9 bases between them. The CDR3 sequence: CASSSDSTYEQYF. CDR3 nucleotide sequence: TGTGCCAGCAGCTCGGACAGCACCTACGAGCAGTACTTC.

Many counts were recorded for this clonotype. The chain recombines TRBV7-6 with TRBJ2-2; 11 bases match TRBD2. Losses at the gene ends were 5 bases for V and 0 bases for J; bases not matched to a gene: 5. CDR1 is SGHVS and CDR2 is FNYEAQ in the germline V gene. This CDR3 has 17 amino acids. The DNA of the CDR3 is TGTGCCAGCAGCCGCCGACTAGCGGGGCCGAACACCGGGGAGCTGTTTTTT. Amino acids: CASSRRLAGPNTGELFF.

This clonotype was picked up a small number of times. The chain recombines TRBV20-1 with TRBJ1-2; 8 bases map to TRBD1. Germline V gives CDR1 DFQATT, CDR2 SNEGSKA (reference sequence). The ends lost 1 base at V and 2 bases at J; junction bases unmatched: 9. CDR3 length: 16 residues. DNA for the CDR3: TGCAGTGCTAGAGCTGCTAACAGGGGGAGGAACTATGGCTACACCTTC. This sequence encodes CSARAANRGRNYGYTF.

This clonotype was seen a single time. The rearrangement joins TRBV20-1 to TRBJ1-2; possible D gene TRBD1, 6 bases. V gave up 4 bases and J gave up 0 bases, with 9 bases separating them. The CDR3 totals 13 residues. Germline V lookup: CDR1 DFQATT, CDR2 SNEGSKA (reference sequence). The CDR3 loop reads CSATDRANYGYTF. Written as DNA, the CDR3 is TGCAGTGCTACGGACAGAGCTAACTATGGCTACACCTTC.

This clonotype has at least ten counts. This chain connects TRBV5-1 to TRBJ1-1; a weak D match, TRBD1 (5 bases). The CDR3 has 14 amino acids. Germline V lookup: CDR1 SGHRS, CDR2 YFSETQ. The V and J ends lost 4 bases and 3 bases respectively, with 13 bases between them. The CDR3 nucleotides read TGCGCCAGCAGCCCCGGCGGGGGGTACACTGAAGCTTTCTTT. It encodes CASSPGGGYTEAFF.